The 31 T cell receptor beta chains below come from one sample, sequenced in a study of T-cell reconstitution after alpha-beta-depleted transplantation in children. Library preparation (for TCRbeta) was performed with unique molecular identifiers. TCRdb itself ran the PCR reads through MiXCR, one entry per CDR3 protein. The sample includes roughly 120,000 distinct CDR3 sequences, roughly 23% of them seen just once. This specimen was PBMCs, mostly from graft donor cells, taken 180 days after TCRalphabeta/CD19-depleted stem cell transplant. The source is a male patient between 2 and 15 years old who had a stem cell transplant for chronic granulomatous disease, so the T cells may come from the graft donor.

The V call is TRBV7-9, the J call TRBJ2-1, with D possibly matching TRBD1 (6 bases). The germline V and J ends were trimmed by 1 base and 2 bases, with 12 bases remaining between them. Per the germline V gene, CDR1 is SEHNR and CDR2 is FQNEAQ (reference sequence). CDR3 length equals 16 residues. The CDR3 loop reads CASSLVIAGAYNEQFF. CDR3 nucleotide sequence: TGTGCCAGCAGCTTAGTAATAGCAGGGGCCTACAATGAGCAGTTCTTC.

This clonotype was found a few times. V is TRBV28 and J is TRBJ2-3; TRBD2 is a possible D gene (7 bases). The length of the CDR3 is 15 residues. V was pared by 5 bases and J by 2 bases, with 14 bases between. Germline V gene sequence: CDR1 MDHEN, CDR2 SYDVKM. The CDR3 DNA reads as TGTGCCAGCAGTCCAGGGGACTATTTCACAGATACGCAGTATTTT. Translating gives CASSPGDYFTDTQYF.

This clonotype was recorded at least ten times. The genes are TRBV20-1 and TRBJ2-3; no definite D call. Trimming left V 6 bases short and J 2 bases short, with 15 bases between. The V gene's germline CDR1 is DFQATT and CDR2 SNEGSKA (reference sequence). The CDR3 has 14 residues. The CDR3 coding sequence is TGCAGTGCCCCCCCAGAATACACCACAGATACGCAGTATTTT. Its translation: CSAPPEYTTDTQYF.

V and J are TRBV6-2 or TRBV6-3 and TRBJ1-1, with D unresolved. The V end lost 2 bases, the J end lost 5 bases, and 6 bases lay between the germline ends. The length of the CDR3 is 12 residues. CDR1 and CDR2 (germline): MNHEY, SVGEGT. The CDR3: CASSYRTTEAFF. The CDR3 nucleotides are TGTGCCAGCAGTTACCGGACTACTGAAGCTTTCTTT.

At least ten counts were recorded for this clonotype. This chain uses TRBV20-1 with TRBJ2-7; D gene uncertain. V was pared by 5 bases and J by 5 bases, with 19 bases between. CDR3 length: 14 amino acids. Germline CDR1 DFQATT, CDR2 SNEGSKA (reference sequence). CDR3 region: CSASIRTLPDEQYF. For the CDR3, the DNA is TGCAGTGCTTCTATCCGAACCCTGCCCGACGAGCAGTACTTC.

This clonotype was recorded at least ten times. This CDR3 is CSASPPQNSPLHF. The CDR3 region has the DNA TGCAGTGCTAGCCCCCCCCAAAATTCACCCCTCCACTTT. The chain has TRBV20-1 and TRBJ1-6; the D is unclear. Germline V gene sequence: CDR1 DFQATT, CDR2 SNEGSKA (reference sequence). V lost 3 bases and J lost 7, with 10 bases in between. CDR3 size: 13 residues.

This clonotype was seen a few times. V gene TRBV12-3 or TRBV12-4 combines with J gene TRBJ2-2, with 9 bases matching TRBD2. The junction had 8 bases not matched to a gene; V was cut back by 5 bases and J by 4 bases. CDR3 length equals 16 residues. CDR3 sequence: CASSIGLASGTGELFF. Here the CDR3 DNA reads TGTGCCAGCAGTATAGGACTAGCGTCGGGCACCGGGGAGCTGTTTTTT.

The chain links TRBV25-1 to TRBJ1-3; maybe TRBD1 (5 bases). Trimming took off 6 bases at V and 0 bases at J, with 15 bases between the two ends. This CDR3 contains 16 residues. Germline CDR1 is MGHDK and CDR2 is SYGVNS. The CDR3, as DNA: TGTGCCAGCAGCCAACGACCGGGGCCCTCTGGAAACACCATATATTTT. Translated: CASSQRPGPSGNTIYF.

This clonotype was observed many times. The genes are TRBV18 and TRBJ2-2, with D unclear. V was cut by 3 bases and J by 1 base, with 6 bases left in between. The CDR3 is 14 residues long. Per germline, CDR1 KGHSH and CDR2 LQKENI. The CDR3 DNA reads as TGTGCCAGCTCACCCGGCGGGAACACCGGGGAGCTGTTTTTT. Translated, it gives CASSPGGNTGELFF.

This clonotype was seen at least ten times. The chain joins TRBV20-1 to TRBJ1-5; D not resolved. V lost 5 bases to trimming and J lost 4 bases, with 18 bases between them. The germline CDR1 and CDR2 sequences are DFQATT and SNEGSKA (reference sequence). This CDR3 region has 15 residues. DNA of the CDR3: TGCAGTGCTGTCGGGGAGGACCCTGGTAATCAGCCCCAGCATTTT. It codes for CSAVGEDPGNQPQHF.

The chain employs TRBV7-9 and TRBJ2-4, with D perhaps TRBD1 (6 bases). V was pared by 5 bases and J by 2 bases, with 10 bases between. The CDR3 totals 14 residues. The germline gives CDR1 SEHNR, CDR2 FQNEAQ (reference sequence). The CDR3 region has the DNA TGTGCCAGCAGCGTGGACAGCCCCAAAAACATTCAGTACTTC. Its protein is CASSVDSPKNIQYF.

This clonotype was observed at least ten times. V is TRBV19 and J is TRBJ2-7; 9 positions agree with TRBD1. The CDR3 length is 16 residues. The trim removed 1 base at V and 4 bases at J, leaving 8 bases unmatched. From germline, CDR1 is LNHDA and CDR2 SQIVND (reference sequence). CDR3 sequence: CASSIAGDRALYEQYF. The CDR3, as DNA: TGTGCCAGTAGTATAGCTGGGGACAGGGCATTATACGAGCAGTACTTC. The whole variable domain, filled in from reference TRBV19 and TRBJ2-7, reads DGGITQSPKYLFRKEGQNVTLSCEQNLNHDAMYWYRQDPGQGLRLIYYSQIVNDFQKGDIAEGYSVSREKKESFPLTVTSAQKNPTAFYLCASSIAGDRALYEQYFGPGTRLTVT.

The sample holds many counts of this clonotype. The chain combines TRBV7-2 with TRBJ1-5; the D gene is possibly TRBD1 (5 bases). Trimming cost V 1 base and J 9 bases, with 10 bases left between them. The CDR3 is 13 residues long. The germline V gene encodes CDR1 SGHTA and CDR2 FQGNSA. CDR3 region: CASSLGAGGPQHF. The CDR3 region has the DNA TGTGCCAGCAGCTTAGGGGCTGGGGGGCCCCAGCATTTT.

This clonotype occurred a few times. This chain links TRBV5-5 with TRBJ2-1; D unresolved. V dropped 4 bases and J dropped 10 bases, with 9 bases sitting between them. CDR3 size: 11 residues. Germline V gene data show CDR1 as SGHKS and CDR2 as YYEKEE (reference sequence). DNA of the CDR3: TGTGCCAGCAGCCGGATCGGGGAGCAGTTCTTC. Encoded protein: CASSRIGEQFF.

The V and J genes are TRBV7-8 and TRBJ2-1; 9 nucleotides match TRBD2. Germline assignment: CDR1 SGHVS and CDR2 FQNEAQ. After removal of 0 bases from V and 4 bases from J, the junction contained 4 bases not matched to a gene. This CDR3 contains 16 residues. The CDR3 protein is CASSLASSGMYNEQFF. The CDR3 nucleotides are TGTGCCAGCAGCTTAGCGTCTAGCGGGATGTACAATGAGCAGTTCTTC.

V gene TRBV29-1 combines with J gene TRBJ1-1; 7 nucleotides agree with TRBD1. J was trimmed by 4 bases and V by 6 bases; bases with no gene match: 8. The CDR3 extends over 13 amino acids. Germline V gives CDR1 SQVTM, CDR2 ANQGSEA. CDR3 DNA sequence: TGCAGCGTGACAGGGAGGGGGATCACTGAAGCTTTCTTT. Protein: CSVTGRGITEAFF.

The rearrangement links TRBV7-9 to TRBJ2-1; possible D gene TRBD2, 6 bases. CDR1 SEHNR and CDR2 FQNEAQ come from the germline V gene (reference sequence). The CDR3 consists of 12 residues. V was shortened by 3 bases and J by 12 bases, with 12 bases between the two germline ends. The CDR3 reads CASSLSSAGQFF. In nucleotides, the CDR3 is TGTGCCAGCAGCTTGTCTAGCGCCGGGCAGTTCTTC.

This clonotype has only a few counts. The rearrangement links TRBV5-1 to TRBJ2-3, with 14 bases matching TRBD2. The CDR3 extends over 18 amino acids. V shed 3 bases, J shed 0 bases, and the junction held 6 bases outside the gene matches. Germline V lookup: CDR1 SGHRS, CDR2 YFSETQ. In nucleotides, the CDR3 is TGCGCCAGCAGCTCTCGGACTAGCGGGAGGACGAGCACAGATACGCAGTATTTT. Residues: CASSSRTSGRTSTDTQYF.

The DNA for the CDR3 is TGCAGTGCTACTTCAGCGGGAGGGGCCTACGGTGAGCAGTTCTTC. It translates to CSATSAGGAYGEQFF. The V call is TRBV20-1, the J call TRBJ2-1; TRBD2 matches 10 bases. The V gene end was trimmed by 4 bases and the J gene end by 9 bases; junction bases not matched to a gene: 12. Per germline, CDR1 DFQATT and CDR2 SNEGSKA (reference sequence). This CDR3 has 15 amino acids.

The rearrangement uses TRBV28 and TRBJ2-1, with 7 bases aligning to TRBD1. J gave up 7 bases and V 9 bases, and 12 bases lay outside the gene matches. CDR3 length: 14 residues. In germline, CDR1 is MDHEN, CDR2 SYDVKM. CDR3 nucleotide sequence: TGTGCCAGGCTTCGGGACAGTCCTCTAAATGAGCAGTTCTTC. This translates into CARLRDSPLNEQFF.

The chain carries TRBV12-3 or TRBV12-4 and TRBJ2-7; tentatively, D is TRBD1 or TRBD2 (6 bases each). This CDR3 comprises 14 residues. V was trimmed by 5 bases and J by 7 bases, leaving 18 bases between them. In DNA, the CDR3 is TGTGCCAGCAGTGGGGGGCAACAGGGCTTGGAGCAGTACTTC. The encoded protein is CASSGGQQGLEQYF.

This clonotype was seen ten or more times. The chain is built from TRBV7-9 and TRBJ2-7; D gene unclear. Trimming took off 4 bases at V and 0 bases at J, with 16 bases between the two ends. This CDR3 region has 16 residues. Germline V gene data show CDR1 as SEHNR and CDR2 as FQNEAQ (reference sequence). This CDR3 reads CASSSSLGPSSYEQYF. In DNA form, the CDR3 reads TGTGCCAGCAGCTCTAGTTTGGGTCCTAGCTCCTACGAGCAGTACTTC.

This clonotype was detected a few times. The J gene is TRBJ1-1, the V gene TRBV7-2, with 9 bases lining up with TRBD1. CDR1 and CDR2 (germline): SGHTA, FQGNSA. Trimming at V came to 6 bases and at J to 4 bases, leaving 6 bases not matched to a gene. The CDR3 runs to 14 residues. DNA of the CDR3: TGTGCCAGCAGTTTTACAGGGGGCGGCACTGAAGCTTTCTTT. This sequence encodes CASSFTGGGTEAFF.

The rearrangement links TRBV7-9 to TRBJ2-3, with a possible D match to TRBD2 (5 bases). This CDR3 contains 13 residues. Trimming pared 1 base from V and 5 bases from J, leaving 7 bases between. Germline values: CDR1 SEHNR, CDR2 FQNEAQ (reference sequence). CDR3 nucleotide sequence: TGTGCCAGCAGCTTAGGGGCGGGAGATACGCAGTATTTT. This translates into CASSLGAGDTQYF.

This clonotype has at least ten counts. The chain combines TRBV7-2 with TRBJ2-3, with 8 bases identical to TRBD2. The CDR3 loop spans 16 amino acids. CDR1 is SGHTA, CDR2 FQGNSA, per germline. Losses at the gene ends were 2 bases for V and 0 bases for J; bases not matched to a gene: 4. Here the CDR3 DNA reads TGTGCCAGCAGCTTACAAGCGGGGGCTAGCACAGATACGCAGTATTTT. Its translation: CASSLQAGASTDTQYF. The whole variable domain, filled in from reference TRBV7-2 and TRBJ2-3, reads GAGVSQSPSNKVTEKGKDVELRCDPISGHTALYWYRQSLGQGLEFLIYFQGNSAPDKSGLPSDRFSAERTGGSVSTLTIQRTQQEDSAVYLCASSLQAGASTDTQYFGPGTRLTVL.

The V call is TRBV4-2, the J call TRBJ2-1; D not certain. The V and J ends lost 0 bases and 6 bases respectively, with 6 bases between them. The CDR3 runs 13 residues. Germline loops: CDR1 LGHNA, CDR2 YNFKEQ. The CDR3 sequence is CASSQDGLNEQFF. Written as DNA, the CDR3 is TGTGCCAGCAGCCAAGATGGGCTCAATGAGCAGTTCTTC.

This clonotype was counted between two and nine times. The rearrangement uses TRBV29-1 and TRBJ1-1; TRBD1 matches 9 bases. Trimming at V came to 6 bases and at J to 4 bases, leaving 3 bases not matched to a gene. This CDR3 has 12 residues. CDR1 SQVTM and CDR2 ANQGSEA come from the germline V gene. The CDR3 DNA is TGCAGCGTGGACAGGGGTAGCACTGAAGCTTTCTTT. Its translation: CSVDRGSTEAFF.

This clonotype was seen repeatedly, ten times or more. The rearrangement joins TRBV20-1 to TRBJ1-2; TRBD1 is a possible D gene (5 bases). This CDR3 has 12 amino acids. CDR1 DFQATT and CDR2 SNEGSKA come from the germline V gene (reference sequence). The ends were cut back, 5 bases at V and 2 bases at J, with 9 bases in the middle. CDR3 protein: CSAEGANYGYTF. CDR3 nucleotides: TGCAGTGCTGAAGGGGCGAACTATGGCTACACCTTC.

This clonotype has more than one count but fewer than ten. The CDR3 loop reads CASSVGPGGRGPGYGYTF. CDR3 nucleotide sequence: TGTGCCAGCAGCGTAGGACCTGGGGGCAGGGGGCCAGGCTATGGCTACACCTTC. The V and J genes are TRBV9 and TRBJ1-2; TRBD1 matches at 8 bases. Unmatched junction bases numbered 14, after V lost 0 bases and J lost 4 bases. The germline V gene has CDR1 SGDLS and CDR2 YYNGEE. This CDR3 has 18 residues.

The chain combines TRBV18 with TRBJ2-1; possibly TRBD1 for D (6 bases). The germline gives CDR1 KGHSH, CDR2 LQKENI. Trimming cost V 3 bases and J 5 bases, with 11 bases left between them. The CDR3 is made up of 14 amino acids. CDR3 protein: CASSPGAGHNEQFF. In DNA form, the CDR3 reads TGTGCCAGCTCACCGGGGGCCGGTCACAATGAGCAGTTCTTC.

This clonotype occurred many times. CDR3 coding DNA: TGCAGTGCCCCCGGGACAGGGAATGAAAAACTGTTTTTT. Protein sequence: CSAPGTGNEKLFF. This chain links TRBV20-1 with TRBJ1-4, with 9 positions matching TRBD1. The CDR3 consists of 13 residues. Germline CDR1 and CDR2: DFQATT and SNEGSKA (reference sequence). V gave up 6 bases and J gave up 5 bases; unmatched junction bases: 4.